This TCR beta chain was found in a study of cytomegalovirus exposure and HLA in healthy donors. This PCR relied on a set of 60 Vbeta primers and 13 Jbeta primers. Clones were read by immunoSEQ multiplex PCR, and TCRdb kept only the in-frame ones, dropping some. The data hold roughly 150,000 clones, with over 75% observed a single time. Between the trimmed V and J ends, which lost 2 bases and 2 bases, there was a span of 9 bases. CDR3 length: 13 amino acids. CDR1 and CDR2 from the germline V gene are SQVTM and ANQGSEA. Worth noting for this clone: Its antigen is unidentified.

Broader study findings: Beyond CMV serostatus, there was no information to go on about immune exposure.

V gene TRBV29-1 combines with J gene TRBJ1-1; possible D gene TRBD1, 6 bases. The clonotype was recovered from a male donor in good health and CMV-seronegative. Sequencing was done on a sample of PBMCs. CDR3 nucleotides: TGCAGCGTTGAACGGACAGACAACACTGAAGCTTTCTTT. Protein product: CSVERTDNTEAFF. Full variable domain (rest looked up from reference TRBV29-1 and TRBJ1-1): SAVISQKPSRDICQRGTSLTIQCQVDSQVTMMFWYRQQPGQSLTLIATANQGSEATYESGFVIDKFPISRPNLTFSTLTVSNMSPEDSSIYLCSVERTDNTEAFFGQGTRLTVV.